Reported below is one T cell receptor beta chain. Its matching antigen is unknown. This sample was included in a study of cytomegalovirus exposure and HLA in healthy donors. Overall study results and limits: Most TCR sequences showed up rarely, but some public TCRs showed up in many donors. Cytomegalovirus-associated status was assigned to about 180 TCR beta chains. CMV antigen specificity of a few CMV-associated chains was confirmed in vitro.

It was the approximately 130-subject validation cohort, separate from the approximately 680-subject first cohort, to which the donors belonged. V gave up 4 bases and J gave up 4 bases; unmatched junction bases: 7. The CDR3 totals 16 residues. Germline CDR1 SGHAT, CDR2 FQNNGV. The repertoire was sequenced with immunoSEQ multiplex PCR; TCRdb's copy has only in-frame clones and lacks some. The table records 130,000 or so clones, 70% to 90% of them present only once. The clonotype was recovered from a young woman in good health and CMV-seropositive. This sequence joins TRBV11-2 and TRBJ2-1; 10 bases agree with TRBD2. Sequenced input: PBMCs. The CDR3 region is CASSSWTSGPYNEQFF. CDR3 nucleotide sequence: TGTGCCAGCAGCTCATGGACTAGCGGACCATACAATGAGCAGTTCTTC.